This T cell receptor (beta chain) came from a study of CD8 T cells in ankylosing spondylitis. Whole-study findings and limits: In ankylosing spondylitis blood, a motif of several highly homologous TCR beta variants appeared characteristic.

Between the trimmed V and J ends, which lost 1 base and 5 bases, there was a span of 14 bases. The CDR3 loop spans 15 amino acids. The table lists this clonotype with many counts. Its target is not known. Making the TCR beta libraries involved quantitative 5'-RACE with molecular barcodes. TCRdb passed the 5' RACE reads through MiXCR, listing each CDR3 protein once. Altogether 250,000 or so distinct CDR3 sequences are present, roughly a quarter being singletons, with the ten largest covering over 0.55%. V gene TRBV12-3 or TRBV12-4 combines with J gene TRBJ1-1, with a weak D call TRBD1 (6 bases). The receptor was isolated from a male donor with ankylosing spondylitis or in good health (not recorded which). Sequenced: blood, either unsorted or a sorted T cell fraction (not recorded which). CDR3 in DNA: TGTGCCAGCAGTTTAGGGGGGCCCATACGGACTGAAGCTTTCTTT. Translating it yields CASSLGGPIRTEAFF.